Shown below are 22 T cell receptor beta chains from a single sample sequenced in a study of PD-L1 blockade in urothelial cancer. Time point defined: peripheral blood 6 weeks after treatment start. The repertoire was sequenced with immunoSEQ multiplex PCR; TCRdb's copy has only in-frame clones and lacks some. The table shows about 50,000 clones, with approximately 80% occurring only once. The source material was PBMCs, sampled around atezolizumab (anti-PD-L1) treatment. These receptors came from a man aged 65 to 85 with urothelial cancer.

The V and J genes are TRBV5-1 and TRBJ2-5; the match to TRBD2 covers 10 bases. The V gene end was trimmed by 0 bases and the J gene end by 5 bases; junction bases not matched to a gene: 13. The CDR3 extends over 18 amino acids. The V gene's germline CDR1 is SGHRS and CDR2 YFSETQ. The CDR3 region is CASSLVPAGAGGWETQYF. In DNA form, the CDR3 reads TGCGCCAGCAGCTTGGTTCCGGCCGGAGCGGGAGGGTGGGAGACCCAGTACTTC.

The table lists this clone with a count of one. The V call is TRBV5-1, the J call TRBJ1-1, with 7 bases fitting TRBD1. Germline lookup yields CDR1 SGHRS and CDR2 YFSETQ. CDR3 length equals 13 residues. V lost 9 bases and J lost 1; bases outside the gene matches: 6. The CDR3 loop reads CATLQGTNTEAFF. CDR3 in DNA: TGCGCCACCCTACAGGGGACGAACACTGAAGCTTTCTTT.

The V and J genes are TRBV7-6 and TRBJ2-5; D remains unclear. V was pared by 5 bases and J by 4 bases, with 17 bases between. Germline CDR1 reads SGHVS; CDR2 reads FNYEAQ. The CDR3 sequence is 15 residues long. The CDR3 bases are TGTGCCAGCAGCCAACAACAAGCCCCGGGAGAGACCCAGTACTTC. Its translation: CASSQQQAPGETQYF.

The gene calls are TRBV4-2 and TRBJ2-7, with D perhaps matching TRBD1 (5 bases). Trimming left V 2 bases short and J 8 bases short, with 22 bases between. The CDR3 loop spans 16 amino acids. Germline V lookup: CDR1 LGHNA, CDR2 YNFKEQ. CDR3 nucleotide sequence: TGTGCCAGCAGCCAAATGAAGTGGGGCAGCACAAACAAGCAGTACTTC. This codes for CASSQMKWGSTNKQYF.

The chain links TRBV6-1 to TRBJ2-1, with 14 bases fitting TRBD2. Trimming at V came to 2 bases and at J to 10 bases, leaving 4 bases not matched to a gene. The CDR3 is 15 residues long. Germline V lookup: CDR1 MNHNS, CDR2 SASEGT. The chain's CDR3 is CASSESTSGRGEQFF. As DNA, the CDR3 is TGTGCCAGCAGTGAATCGACTAGCGGGAGGGGGGAGCAGTTCTTC.

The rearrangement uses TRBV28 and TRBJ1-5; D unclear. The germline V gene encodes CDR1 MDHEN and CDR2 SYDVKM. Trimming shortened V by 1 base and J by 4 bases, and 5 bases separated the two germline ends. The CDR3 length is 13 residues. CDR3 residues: CASSLYWNQPQHF. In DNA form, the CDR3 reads TGTGCCAGCAGTTTATACTGGAATCAGCCCCAGCATTTT.

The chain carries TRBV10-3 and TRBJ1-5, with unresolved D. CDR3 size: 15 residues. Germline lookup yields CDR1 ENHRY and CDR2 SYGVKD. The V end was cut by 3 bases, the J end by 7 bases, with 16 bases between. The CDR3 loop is CAISDGRGESQPQHF. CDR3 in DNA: TGTGCCATCAGTGACGGGCGCGGGGAAAGCCAGCCCCAGCATTTT.

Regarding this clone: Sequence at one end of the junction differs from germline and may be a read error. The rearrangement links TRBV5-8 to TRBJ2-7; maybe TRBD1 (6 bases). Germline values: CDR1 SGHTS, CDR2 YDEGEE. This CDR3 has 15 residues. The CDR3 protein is CASNLGAASSYEQYF. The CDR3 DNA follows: TGTGCCAGCAACTTGGGGGCAGCCAGCTCCTACGAGCAGTACTTC.

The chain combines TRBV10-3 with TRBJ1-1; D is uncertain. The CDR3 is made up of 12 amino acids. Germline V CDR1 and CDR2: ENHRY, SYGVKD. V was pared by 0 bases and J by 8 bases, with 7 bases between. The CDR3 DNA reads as TGTGCCATCAGTGAGTCTGTGCGGGAAGCTTTCTTT. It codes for CAISESVREAFF.

The CDR3 loop reads CASRQSGRVADTQYF. The DNA of the CDR3 is TGTGCCAGCAGACAAAGCGGGAGGGTCGCAGATACGCAGTATTTT. V usage is TRBV11-2 and J usage is TRBJ2-3, with 10 positions matching TRBD2. This CDR3 contains 15 residues. Germline V gene data show CDR1 as SGHAT and CDR2 as FQNNGV. V lost 6 bases and J lost 4; bases outside the gene matches: 7.

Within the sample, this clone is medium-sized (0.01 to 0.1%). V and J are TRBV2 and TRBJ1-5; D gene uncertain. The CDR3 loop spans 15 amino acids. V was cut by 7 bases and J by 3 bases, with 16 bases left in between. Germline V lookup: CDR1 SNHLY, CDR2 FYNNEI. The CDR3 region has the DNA TGTGCCAGCAATCGGGGTTGGATTGACAATCAGCCCCAGCATTTT. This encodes CASNRGWIDNQPQHF.

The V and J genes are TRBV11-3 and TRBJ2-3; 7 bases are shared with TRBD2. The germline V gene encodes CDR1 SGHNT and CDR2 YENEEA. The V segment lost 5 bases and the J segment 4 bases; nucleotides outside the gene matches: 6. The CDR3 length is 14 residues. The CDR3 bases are TGTGCCAGCAGCCCCCGGGGGGATCCAGATACGCAGTATTTT. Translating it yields CASSPRGDPDTQYF. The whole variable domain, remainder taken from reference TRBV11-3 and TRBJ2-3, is EAGVVQSPRYKIIEKKQPVAFWCNPISGHNTLYWYLQNLGQGPELLIRYENEEAVDDSQLPKDRFSAERLKGVDSTLKIQPAELGDSAVYLCASSPRGDPDTQYFGPGTRLTVL.

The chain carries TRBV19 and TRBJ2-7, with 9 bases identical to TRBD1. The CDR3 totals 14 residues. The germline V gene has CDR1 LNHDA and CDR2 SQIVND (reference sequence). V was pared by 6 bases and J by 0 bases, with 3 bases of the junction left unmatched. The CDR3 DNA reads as TGTGCCAGTAGGGAGACAGGGGGCTCCTACGAGCAGTACTTC. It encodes CASRETGGSYEQYF.

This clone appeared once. CDR3 protein: CASSPTGWGTQYF. As DNA, the CDR3 is TGTGCCAGCAGCCCAACAGGGTGGGGTACGCAGTATTTT. The V and J genes are TRBV28 and TRBJ2-3; D may be TRBD1 (6 bases). The CDR3 covers 13 residues. Trimming stripped 6 bases from V and 8 bases from J, with 15 bases between. CDR1 is MDHEN, CDR2 SYDVKM, per germline. Complete variable domain (other parts from reference TRBV28 and TRBJ2-3): DVKVTQSSRYLVKRTGEKVFLECVQDMDHENMFWYRQDPGLGLRLIYFSYDVKMKEKGDIPEGYSVSREKKERFSLILESASTNQTSMYLCASSPTGWGTQYFGPGTRLTVL.

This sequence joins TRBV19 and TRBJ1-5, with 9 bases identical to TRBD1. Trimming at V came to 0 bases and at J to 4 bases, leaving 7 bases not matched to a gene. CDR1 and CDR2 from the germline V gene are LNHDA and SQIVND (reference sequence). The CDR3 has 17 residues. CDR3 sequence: CASSIDRGQGTNQPQHF. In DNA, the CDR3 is TGTGCCAGTAGTATAGATCGAGGACAGGGGACTAATCAGCCCCAGCATTTT. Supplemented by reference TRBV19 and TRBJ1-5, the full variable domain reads DGGITQSPKYLFRKEGQNVTLSCEQNLNHDAMYWYRQDPGQGLRLIYYSQIVNDFQKGDIAEGYSVSREKKESFPLTVTSAQKNPTAFYLCASSIDRGQGTNQPQHFGDGTRLSIL.

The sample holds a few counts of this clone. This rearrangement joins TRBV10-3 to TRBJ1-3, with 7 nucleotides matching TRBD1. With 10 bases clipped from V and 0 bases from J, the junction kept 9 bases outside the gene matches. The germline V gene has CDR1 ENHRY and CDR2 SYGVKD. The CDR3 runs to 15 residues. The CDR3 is CATGDRAHSGNTIYF. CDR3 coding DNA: TGTGCCACCGGGGACAGAGCCCACTCTGGAAACACCATATATTTT.

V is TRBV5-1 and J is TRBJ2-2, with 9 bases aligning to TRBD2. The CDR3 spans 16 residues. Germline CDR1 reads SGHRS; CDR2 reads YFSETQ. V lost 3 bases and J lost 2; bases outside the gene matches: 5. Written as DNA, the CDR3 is TGCGCCAGCAGCTGGAGACTAGCGGAAAACACCGGGGAGCTGTTTTTT. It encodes CASSWRLAENTGELFF.

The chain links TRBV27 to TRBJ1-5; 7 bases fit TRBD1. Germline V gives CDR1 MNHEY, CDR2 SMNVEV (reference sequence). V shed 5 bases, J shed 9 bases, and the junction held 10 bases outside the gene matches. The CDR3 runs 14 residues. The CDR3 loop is CASSVGQLVGPQHF. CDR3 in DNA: TGTGCCAGCAGTGTGGGACAGTTGGTTGGGCCCCAGCATTTT.

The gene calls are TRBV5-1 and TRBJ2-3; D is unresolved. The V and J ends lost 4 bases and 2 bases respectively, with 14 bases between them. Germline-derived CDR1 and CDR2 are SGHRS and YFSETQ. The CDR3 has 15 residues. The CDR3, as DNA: TGCGCCAGCAGCCCCGGGTTTGACCACACAGATACGCAGTATTTT. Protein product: CASSPGFDHTDTQYF.

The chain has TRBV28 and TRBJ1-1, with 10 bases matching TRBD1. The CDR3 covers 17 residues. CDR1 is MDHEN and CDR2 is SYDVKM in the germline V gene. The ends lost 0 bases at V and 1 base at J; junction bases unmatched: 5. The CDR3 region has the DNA TGTGCCAGCAGTTTATGGGGACAGGGGAGGAAGAACACTGAAGCTTTCTTT. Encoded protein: CASSLWGQGRKNTEAFF.

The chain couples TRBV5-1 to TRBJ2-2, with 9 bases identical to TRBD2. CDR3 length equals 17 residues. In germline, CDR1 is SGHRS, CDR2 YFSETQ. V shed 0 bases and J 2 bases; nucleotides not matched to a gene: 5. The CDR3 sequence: CASSLGWTSVNTGELFF. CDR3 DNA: TGCGCCAGCAGCTTGGGGTGGACTAGCGTAAACACCGGGGAGCTGTTTTTT. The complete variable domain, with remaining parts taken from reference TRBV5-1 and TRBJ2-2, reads KAGVTQTPRYLIKTRGQQVTLSCSPISGHRSVSWYQQTPGQGLQFLFEYFSETQRNKGNFPGRFSGRQFSNSRSEMNVSTLELGDSALYLCASSLGWTSVNTGELFFGEGSRLTVL.

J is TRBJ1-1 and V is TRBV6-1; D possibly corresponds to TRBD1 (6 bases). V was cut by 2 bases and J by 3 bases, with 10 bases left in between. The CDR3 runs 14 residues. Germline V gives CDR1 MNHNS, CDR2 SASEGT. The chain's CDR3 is CASSETGRDTEAFF. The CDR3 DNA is TGTGCCAGCAGTGAAACAGGGAGGGACACTGAAGCTTTCTTT.